The present T cell receptor (beta chain) was sequenced within a study of T cell clonality in common variable immunodeficiency. General study results and limits: CVID subjects shared fewer TCRbeta clones than healthy controls did.

Repertoires were generated with immunoSEQ multiplex PCR, while TCRdb's copy carries only in-frame clones and drops some. Recorded here are about 40,000 clones, with no singletons, and the ten leading clones hold 2% to 2.5%. This clone was seen repeatedly, ten times or more. Its matching antigen is unknown. The material sequenced was peripheral blood mononuclear cells. The receptor was derived from a person between 18 and 69 years old in good health.

CDR3 bases read: TGTGCCAACGGAATGGACTCGATCGATGAA. Amino acid sequence: CANGMDSIDE. In full, the CDR3 is CANGMDSIDEAFF. This chain connects TRBV27 to TRBJ1-1; D remains ambiguous. The missing CDR3 end, 3 residues past where the read stops, is filled in from the germline J gene. This CDR3 region has 13 residues. Trimming took 10 bases from V and 7 from J, leaving 19 bases between them. CDR1 MNHEY and CDR2 SMNVEV come from the germline V gene (reference sequence).